This TCR beta chain was captured by sequencing in a study of cytomegalovirus exposure and HLA in healthy donors. Study overall: Unique TCR beta sequences numbering some 110 million came from approximately 180 million T cells in an earlier analysis. Whole-study findings and limits: Several of the most significant clusters appeared linked to common viral pathogens, based on a later analysis.

In its sample, this clone was seen once. Its target is not known. The study ran its PCR with 60 Vbeta and 13 Jbeta primers. This table comes from immunoSEQ multiplex PCR, and its TCRdb copy is limited to in-frame clones, with some not included. The sample includes 200,000 to 250,000 clones, 70% to 90% of them seen just once. The receptor was isolated from a girl aged 2-10 years in good health and CMV-seronegative. Sequenced input: PBMCs.

The DNA for the CDR3 is TGTGCCAGCAGCCTATTACCTTATCTAGCGGGAGCATCAGATACGCAGTATTTT. The encoded protein is CASSLLPYLAGASDTQYF. The gene calls are TRBV7-7 and TRBJ2-3; TRBD2 agrees at 10 bases. After removal of 5 bases from V and 4 bases from J, the junction contained 15 bases not matched to a gene. The CDR3 length is 18 residues. CDR1 and CDR2 from the germline V gene are SSHAT and FNYEAQ (reference sequence).